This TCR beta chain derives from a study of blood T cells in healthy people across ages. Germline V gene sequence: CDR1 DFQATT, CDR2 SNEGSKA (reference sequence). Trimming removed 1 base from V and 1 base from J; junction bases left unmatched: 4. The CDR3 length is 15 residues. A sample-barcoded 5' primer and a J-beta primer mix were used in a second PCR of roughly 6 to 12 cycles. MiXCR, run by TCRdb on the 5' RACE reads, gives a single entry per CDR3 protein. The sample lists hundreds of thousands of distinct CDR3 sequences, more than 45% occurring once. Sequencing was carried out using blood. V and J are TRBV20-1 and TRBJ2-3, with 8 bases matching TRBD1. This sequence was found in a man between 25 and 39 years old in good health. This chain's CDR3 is CSARGPGQGTDTQYF. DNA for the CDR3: TGCAGTGCTAGAGGGCCGGGACAGGGCACAGATACGCAGTATTTT.